This passage covers 4 T cell receptor beta chains from one sample sequenced in a study of T cells in Graves' hyperthyroidism and ophthalmopathy. What was amplified from RNA transcripts were TCR beta CDR3 regions. The TCR CDR3 was amplified in a first-round RT-PCR using the HTBI primer set. MiXCR was run by TCRdb on the multiplex PCR reads, yielding one entry per CDR3 protein. The sample records fewer than 750,000 distinct CDR3 sequences, around 42% being singletons. The sample was peripheral blood or thyroid tissue (not recorded which). Every receptor here comes from a woman between 18 and 29 years old with Graves' hyperthyroidism.

This clonotype appeared many times. The chain couples TRBV10-3 to TRBJ1-3, with TRBD1 matching 8 bases. Trimming took 6 bases from V and 2 from J; bases not matched to a gene: 6. CDR3 length: 15 residues. Germline V CDR1 and CDR2: ENHRY, SYGVKD. In DNA form, the CDR3 reads TGTGCCATCAGAGACCCGGACAGGGCTGGAAACACCATATATTTT. Its protein is CAIRDPDRAGNTIYF.

In this sample, this clonotype turned up many times. The chain uses TRBV6-6 and TRBJ1-1; tentative D call: TRBD1 (5 bases). Germline CDR1 is MNHNY and CDR2 is SVGAGI (reference sequence). The V and J ends lost 4 bases and 4 bases respectively, with 13 bases between them. The length of the CDR3 is 14 residues. CDR3 bases: TGTGCCAGCAGTTGGACCGGGGGGGGCACTGAAGCTTTCTTT. Translated: CASSWTGGGTEAFF.

This clonotype was counted ten times or more. The genes are TRBV20-1 and TRBJ2-7; a weak D match, TRBD2 (6 bases). CDR1 and CDR2 (germline): DFQATT, SNEGSKA (reference sequence). The CDR3 has 15 amino acids. V was cut by 0 bases and J by 2 bases, with 14 bases left in between. CDR3 region: CSARDGLRITYEQYF. In nucleotides, the CDR3 is TGCAGTGCTAGAGACGGACTAAGAATTACCTACGAGCAGTACTTC.

This clonotype came up a few times. The chain employs TRBV5-1 and TRBJ1-5; D remains ambiguous. Germline V gives CDR1 SGHRS, CDR2 YFSETQ. V lost 0 bases and J lost 0, with 10 bases in between. This CDR3 has 16 amino acids. Here the CDR3 DNA reads TGCGCCAGCAGCTTGGGTCCGGGAGATAGCAATCAGCCCCAGCATTTT. Translation gives CASSLGPGDSNQPQHF.